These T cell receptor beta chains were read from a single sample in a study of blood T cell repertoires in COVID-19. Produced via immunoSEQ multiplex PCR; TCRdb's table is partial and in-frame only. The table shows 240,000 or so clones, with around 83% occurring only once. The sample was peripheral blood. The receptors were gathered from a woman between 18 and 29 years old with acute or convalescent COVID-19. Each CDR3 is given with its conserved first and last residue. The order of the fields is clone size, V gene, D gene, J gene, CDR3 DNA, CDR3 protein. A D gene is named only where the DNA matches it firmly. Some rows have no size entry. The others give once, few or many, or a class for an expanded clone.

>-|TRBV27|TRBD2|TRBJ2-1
TGTGCCAGCAGTTGGGCGGGAGATTCCTACAATGAGCAGTTCTTC
CASSWAGDSYNEQFF
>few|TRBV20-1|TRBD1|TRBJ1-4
TGCAGTGCTAGTCGACAGGGGGTTGGTGAAAAACTGTTTTTT
CSASRQGVGEKLFF
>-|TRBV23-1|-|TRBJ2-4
TGCGCCAGCAGTCAATCTTCTATGATCCCAGGGTACATTCAGTACTTC
CASSQSSMIPGYIQYF
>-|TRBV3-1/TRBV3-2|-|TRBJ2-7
TGTGCCAGCAGCCAAGGATTTAGCTCCTACGAGCAGTACTTC
CASSQGFSSYEQYF
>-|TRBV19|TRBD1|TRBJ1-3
TGTGCCAGTAGTACAGCAGACAGGGGGTATGGAAACACCATATATTTT
CASSTADRGYGNTIYF
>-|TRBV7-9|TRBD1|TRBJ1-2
TGTGCCAGCAGCTTTGCCACAGGGGCCGACTCCTATGGCTACACCTTC
CASSFATGADSYGYTF
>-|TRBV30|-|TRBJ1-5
TGTGCCTGGAGTGTTGGCGGGACCAATCAGCCCCAGCATTTT
CAWSVGGTNQPQHF
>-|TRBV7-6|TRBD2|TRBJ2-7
TGTGCCAGCAGCTTAAACTGGCGCGGGAGGGCGGACGAGCAGTACTTC
CASSLNWRGRADEQYF
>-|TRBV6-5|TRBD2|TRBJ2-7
TGTGCCAGCAGTTTGGCGGGAGGGGGGTCCTACGAGCAGTACTTC
CASSLAGGGSYEQYF
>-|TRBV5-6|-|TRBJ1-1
TGTGCCAGCAGCTTGCCCTATGGGCAAGCGAACACTGAAGCTTTCTTT
CASSLPYGQANTEAFF
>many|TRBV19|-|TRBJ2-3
TGTGCCAGTAGTATCACCGGGCGGGCTTCCACAGATACGCAGTATTTT
CASSITGRASTDTQYF
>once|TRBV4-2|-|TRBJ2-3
TGTGCCAGCAGCGGTGGACAGACTAGCACAGATACGCAGTATTTT
CASSGGQTSTDTQYF
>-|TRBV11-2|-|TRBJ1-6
TGTGCCAGCAGCTCAGGGGACCCGGGGCGGTCACCCCTCCACTTT
CASSSGDPGRSPLHF
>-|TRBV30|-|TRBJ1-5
TGTGCCTGGCTACTCAATCAGCCCCAGCATTTT
CAWLLNQPQHF
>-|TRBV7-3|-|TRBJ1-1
TGTGCCAGCAGCGTGGGACACCAGAACACTGAAGCTTTCTTT
CASSVGHQNTEAFF
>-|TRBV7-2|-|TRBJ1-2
TGTGCCAGCAGCTTAGGTGGCATTCTTTATGGCTACACCTTC
CASSLGGILYGYTF
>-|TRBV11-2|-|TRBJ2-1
TGTGCCAGCAGCTTAATGGGAGGAACCTACAATGAGCAGTTCTTC
CASSLMGGTYNEQFF
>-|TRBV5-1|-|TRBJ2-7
TGCGCCAGCAGCCCCTCAGGACAAAGCTCCTACGAGCAGTACTTC
CASSPSGQSSYEQYF
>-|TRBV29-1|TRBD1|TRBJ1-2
TGCAGCGTTGGGTATTGGCAGGGGGCGCCCCTGTTGGATGGCTACACCTTC
CSVGYWQGAPLLDGYTF
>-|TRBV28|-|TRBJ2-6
TGTGCCAGCAGTCCAGGACACTCTGGGGCCAACGTCCTGACTTTC
CASSPGHSGANVLTF
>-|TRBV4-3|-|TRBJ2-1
TGCGCCAGCAGCCAAGATATCCCCCTCGTGGGGCATGAGCAGTTCTTC
CASSQDIPLVGHEQFF
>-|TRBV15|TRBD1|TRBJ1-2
TGTGCCACCAGTTCCGGGACAGGGGTAATTTACTATGGCTACACCTTC
CATSSGTGVIYYGYTF
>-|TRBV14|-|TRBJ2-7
TGTGCCAGCAGCCAAGAGTCCGGGATCGCCTACGAGCAGTACTTC
CASSQESGIAYEQYF
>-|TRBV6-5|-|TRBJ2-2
TGTGCCAGCAGTTACGTGGCAGGGTCCGGGGAGCTGTTTTTT
CASSYVAGSGELFF
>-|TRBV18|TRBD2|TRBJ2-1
TGTGCCAGCTCACCCCCCGGGGGAGGGCCTAATGAGCAGTTCTTC
CASSPPGGGPNEQFF
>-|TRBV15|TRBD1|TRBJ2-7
TGTGCCACTCAACAGGGGGCAGATAGGGAGCAGTACTTC
CATQQGADREQYF
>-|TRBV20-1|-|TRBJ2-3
TGCAGTGCTAGTGCCCAGGATACGCAGTATTTT
CSASAQDTQYF
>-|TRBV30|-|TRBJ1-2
TGTGCCTGGAGTGTTGGAGGGGCGGGCTATGGCTACACCTTC
CAWSVGGAGYGYTF
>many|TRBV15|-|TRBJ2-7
TGTGCCACCAGCAGAGGGGGCCTCTCCTACGAGCAGTACTTC
CATSRGGLSYEQYF
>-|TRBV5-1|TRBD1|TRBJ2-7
TGCGCCAGCAGCTTGGGGGACAGTAACTCCTACGAGCAGTACTTC
CASSLGDSNSYEQYF
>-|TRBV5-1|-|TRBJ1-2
TGCGCCAGCAGCTTGGGGGGGCAAGGCTACGGCTACACCTTC
CASSLGGQGYGYTF
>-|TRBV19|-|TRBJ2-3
TGTGCCAGTAGTATATTCAGGGCAGGGACAGATACGCAGTATTTT
CASSIFRAGTDTQYF
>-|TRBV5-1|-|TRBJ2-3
TGCGCCAGCAGACAGGGTCTAGATACGCAGTATTTT
CASRQGLDTQYF
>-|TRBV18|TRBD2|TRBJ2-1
TGTGCCAGCTCAGGACTAGCATCGGAGCAGTTCTTC
CASSGLASEQFF
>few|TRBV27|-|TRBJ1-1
TGTGCCAGCAGTTACAAGCAGGGGTACACTGAAGCTTTCTTT
CASSYKQGYTEAFF
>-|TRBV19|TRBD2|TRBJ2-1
TGTGCCAGTAGGGAAATAGCGGGAGGACCTTACAATGAGCAGTTCTTC
CASREIAGGPYNEQFF
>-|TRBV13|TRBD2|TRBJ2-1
TGTGCCAGCAGCTTCTATTGGACTAGCGGGTACAATGAGCAGTTCTTC
CASSFYWTSGYNEQFF
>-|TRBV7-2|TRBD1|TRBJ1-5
TGTGCCAGCAGCCGCCGGGACAGGGGAGGGGAGCCCCAGCATTTT
CASSRRDRGGEPQHF
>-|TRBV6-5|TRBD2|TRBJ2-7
TGTGCCAGCAGTTCCCAGGCGGGAGCCCACTCCTACGAGCAGTACTTC
CASSSQAGAHSYEQYF
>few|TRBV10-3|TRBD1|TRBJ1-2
TGTGCCATCACCCCCCGACAGGGGGAGACTGGCTACACCTTC
CAITPRQGETGYTF
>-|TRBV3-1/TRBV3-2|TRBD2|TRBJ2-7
TGTGCCAGCAGCGACCTGGGCGGGAGCTCCTACGAGCAGTACTTC
CASSDLGGSSYEQYF
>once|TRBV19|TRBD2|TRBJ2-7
TGTGCCAGTAGTATAGTGACTAGCGGGAGTGTCGAGCAGTACTTC
CASSIVTSGSVEQYF
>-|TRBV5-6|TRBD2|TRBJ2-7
TGTGCCAGCAGCTTGGATACTAGCGGGAGCTACGAGCAGTACTTC
CASSLDTSGSYEQYF
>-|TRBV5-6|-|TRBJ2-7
TGTGCCAGCAGTTTGAGGATTCAAGGGGCCGAGCAGTACTTC
CASSLRIQGAEQYF
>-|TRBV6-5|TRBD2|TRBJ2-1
TGTGCCAGCAGTTTCCTGGCGGGAGTGCCCTACAATGAGCAGTTCTTC
CASSFLAGVPYNEQFF
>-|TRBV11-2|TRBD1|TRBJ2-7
TGTGCCAGCAGCCCTCTGACCGGACAGGGCTACGAGCAGTACTTC
CASSPLTGQGYEQYF
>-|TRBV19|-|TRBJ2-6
TGTGCCAGTAGTATGTGGGAGTCCCCTGGGGCCAACGTCCTGACTTTC
CASSMWESPGANVLTF
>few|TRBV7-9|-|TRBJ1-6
TGTGCCAGCGGATGGGGTACGGGGAATTCACCCCTCCACTTT
CASGWGTGNSPLHF
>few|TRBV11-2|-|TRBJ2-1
TGTGCCAGCAGCTTATTAGGGAGATCGGGAGTGGGTAATGAGCAGTTCTTC
CASSLLGRSGVGNEQFF
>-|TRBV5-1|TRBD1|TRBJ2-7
TGCGCCAGCAGCTCGCTTTTTGAGACAGGGGTCTACGAGCAGTACTTC
CASSSLFETGVYEQYF
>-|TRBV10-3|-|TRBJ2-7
TGTGCCATCAGTGACAGCGAGAGCTCCTACGAGCAGTACTTC
CAISDSESSYEQYF
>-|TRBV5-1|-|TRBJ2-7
TGCGCCAGCAGCTTCGCAGGGGATGGAGAGCAGTACTTC
CASSFAGDGEQYF